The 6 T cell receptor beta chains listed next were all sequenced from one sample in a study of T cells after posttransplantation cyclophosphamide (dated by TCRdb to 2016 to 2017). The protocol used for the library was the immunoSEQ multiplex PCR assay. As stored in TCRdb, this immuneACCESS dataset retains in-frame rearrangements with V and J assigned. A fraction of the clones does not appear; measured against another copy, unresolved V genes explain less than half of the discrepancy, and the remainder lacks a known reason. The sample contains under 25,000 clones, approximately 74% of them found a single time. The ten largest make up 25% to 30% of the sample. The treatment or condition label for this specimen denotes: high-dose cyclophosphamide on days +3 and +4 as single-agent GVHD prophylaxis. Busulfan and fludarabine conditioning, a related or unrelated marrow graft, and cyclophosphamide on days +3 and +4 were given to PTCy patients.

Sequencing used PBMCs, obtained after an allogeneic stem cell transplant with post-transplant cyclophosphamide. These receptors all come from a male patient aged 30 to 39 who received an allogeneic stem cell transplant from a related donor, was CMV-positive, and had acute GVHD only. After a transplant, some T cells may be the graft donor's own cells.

Here the CDR3 DNA reads TGTGCCAGCAGGGTGGGGCTCTACTATGGCTACACCTTC. This codes for CASRVGLYYGYTF. This rearrangement joins TRBV6-5 to TRBJ1-2, with D maybe TRBD1 (5 bases). The CDR3 sequence is 13 residues long. In germline, CDR1 is MNHEY, CDR2 SVGAGI. The germline V and J ends were trimmed by 6 bases and 3 bases, with 11 bases remaining between them.

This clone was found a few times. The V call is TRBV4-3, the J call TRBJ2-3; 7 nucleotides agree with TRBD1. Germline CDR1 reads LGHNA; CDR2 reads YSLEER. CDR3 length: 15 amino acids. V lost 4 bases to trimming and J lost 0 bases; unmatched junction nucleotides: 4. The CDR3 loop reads CASSRTGISTDTQYF. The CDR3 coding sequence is TGCGCCAGCAGCCGGACAGGTATTAGCACAGATACGCAGTATTTT.

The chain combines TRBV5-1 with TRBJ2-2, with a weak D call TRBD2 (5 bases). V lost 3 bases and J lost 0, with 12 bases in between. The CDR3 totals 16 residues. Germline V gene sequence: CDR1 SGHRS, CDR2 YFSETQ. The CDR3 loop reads CASSSGPAANTGELFF. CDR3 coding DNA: TGCGCCAGCAGCTCTGGGCCAGCGGCGAACACCGGGGAGCTGTTTTTT. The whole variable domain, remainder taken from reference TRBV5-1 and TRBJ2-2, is KAGVTQTPRYLIKTRGQQVTLSCSPISGHRSVSWYQQTPGQGLQFLFEYFSETQRNKGNFPGRFSGRQFSNSRSEMNVSTLELGDSALYLCASSSGPAANTGELFFGEGSRLTVL.

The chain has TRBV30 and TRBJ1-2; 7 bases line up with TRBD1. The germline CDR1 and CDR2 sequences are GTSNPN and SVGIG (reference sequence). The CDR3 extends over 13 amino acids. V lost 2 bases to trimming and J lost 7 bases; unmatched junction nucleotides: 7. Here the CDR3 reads CAWSRDRASGYTF. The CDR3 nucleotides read TGTGCCTGGAGTCGAGACAGGGCGTCTGGCTACACCTTC. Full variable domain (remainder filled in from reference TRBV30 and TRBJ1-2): SQTIHQWPATLVQPVGSPLSLECTVEGTSNPNLYWYRQAAGRGLQLLFYSVGIGQISSEVPQNLSASRPQDRQFILSSKKLLLSDSGFYLCAWSRDRASGYTFGSGTRLTVV.

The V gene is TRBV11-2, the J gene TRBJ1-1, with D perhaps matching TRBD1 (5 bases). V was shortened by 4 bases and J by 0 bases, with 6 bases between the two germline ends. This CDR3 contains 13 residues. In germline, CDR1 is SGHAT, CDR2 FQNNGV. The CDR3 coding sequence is TGTGCCAGCAGCTCGACAGTGAACACTGAAGCTTTCTTT. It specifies CASSSTVNTEAFF.

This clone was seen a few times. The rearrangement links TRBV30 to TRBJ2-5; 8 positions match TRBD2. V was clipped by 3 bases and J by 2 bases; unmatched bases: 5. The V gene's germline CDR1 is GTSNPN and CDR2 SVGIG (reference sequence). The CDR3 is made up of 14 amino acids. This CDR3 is CAWSRGGKQETQYF. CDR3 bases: TGTGCCTGGAGCCGGGGGGGGAAACAAGAGACCCAGTACTTC. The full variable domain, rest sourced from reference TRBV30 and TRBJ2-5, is SQTIHQWPATLVQPVGSPLSLECTVEGTSNPNLYWYRQAAGRGLQLLFYSVGIGQISSEVPQNLSASRPQDRQFILSSKKLLLSDSGFYLCAWSRGGKQETQYFGPGTRLLVL.